One and the same sample provided the 17 T cell receptor beta chains below, sequenced in a study of blood T cell repertoires in COVID-19. Here immunoSEQ multiplex PCR was the method, and the copy in TCRdb shows in-frame clones only, minus some. The sample consists of 110,000 to 150,000 clones, under 90% of them appearing once. Sequenced: PBMCs or T cells enriched from blood (not recorded which). These TCRs come from a woman under 30 who had been exposed to COVID-19.

The chain is built from TRBV7-9 and TRBJ2-3, with 8 bases aligning to TRBD1. The CDR3 extends over 16 amino acids. Trimming at V came to 5 bases and at J to 2 bases, leaving 9 bases not matched to a gene. CDR1 SEHNR and CDR2 FQNEAQ come from the germline V gene (reference sequence). The CDR3 sequence is CASSPRDRRPTDTQYF. The DNA for the CDR3 is TGTGCCAGCAGCCCGAGGGACAGGAGACCCACAGATACGCAGTATTTT. Looking up the rest from reference TRBV7-9 and TRBJ2-3 gives the full variable domain: DTGVSQNPRHKITKRGQNVTFRCDPISEHNRLYWYRQTLGQGPEFLTYFQNEAQLEKSRLLSDRFSAERPKGSFSTLEIQRTEQGDSAMYLCASSPRDRRPTDTQYFGPGTRLTVL.

The chain recombines TRBV3-1 (or the pseudogene TRBV3-2) with TRBJ2-3, with 8 bases fitting TRBD1. V gave up 3 bases and J gave up 4 bases; unmatched junction bases: 12. CDR3 length: 17 amino acids. The germline CDR1 and CDR2 sequences are LGHDT and YNNKEL (reference sequence). CDR3 in amino acids: CASSHSQTGDTADTQYF. In DNA, the CDR3 is TGTGCCAGCAGCCATTCCCAGACAGGGGACACGGCAGATACGCAGTATTTT.

This chain connects TRBV4-2 to TRBJ2-7, with no clear D. The CDR3 covers 13 residues. Trimming cost V 4 bases and J 3 bases, with 10 bases left between them. The germline V gene has CDR1 LGHNA and CDR2 YNFKEQ. CDR3 loop: CASSPRSFYEQYF. CDR3 in DNA: TGTGCCAGCAGCCCTCGGAGTTTCTACGAGCAGTACTTC.

A few counts support this clone. This chain joins TRBV2 and TRBJ1-5; D unresolved. Trimming stripped 6 bases from V and 7 bases from J, with 13 bases between. The CDR3 spans 13 residues. The V gene's germline CDR1 is SNHLY and CDR2 FYNNEI. CDR3 in amino acids: CASRGDISQPQHF. Here the CDR3 DNA reads TGTGCCAGCAGGGGAGACATTTCGCAGCCCCAGCATTTT.

The chain combines TRBV27 with TRBJ2-7, with a weak D call TRBD2 (6 bases). This CDR3 has 14 residues. The germline V gene has CDR1 MNHEY and CDR2 SMNVEV (reference sequence). Trimming left V 5 bases short and J 7 bases short, with 18 bases between. CDR3 in DNA: TGTGCCAGCAGTCCGACTAGTGCGGCCGGGGAGCAGTACTTC. It translates to CASSPTSAAGEQYF.

A few counts support this clone. The J gene is TRBJ1-2, the V gene TRBV20-1; D is ambiguous. Germline V gives CDR1 DFQATT, CDR2 SNEGSKA (reference sequence). Between the trimmed V and J ends, which lost 7 bases and 6 bases, there was a span of 6 bases. This CDR3 comprises 9 residues. The CDR3 DNA reads TGCAGTGAGGGAGATGGCTACACCTTC. Translated: CSEGDGYTF.

The V gene is TRBV27, the J gene TRBJ2-5; D gene uncertain. Germline CDR1 and CDR2: MNHEY and SMNVEV (reference sequence). The ends were cut back, 1 base at V and 9 bases at J, with 15 bases in the middle. The CDR3 extends over 14 amino acids. CDR3 sequence reads: CASSLLGLQDPQYF. DNA of the CDR3: TGTGCCAGCAGTTTATTGGGCCTCCAAGACCCCCAGTACTTC.

V gene TRBV18 combines with J gene TRBJ1-1; D might be TRBD1 (6 bases). This CDR3 is 15 amino acids long. Trimming removed 4 bases from V and 2 bases from J, with 14 bases in between. Germline V gene data show CDR1 as KGHSH and CDR2 as LQKENI. The CDR3 DNA sequence: TGTGCCAGCTCACTAAATGGGGGGGGCAACACTGAAGCTTTCTTT. Translation gives CASSLNGGGNTEAFF.

The CDR3 sequence: CASSLAGQLNEQYF. CDR3 DNA sequence: TGTGCCAGCAGTCTAGCGGGACAGTTAAACGAGCAGTACTTC. The chain uses TRBV2 and TRBJ2-7; TRBD2 matches 9 bases. With V trimmed by 5 bases and J by 5 bases, 7 bases remained unmatched. The germline V gene has CDR1 SNHLY and CDR2 FYNNEI. This CDR3 spans 14 amino acids.

The chain is built from TRBV10-1 and TRBJ1-6, with TRBD1 identical over 7 bases. Germline V gene sequence: CDR1 WNHNN, CDR2 SYGVQD (reference sequence). The CDR3 is 18 residues long. The trim removed 8 bases at V and 6 bases at J, leaving 19 bases unmatched. As DNA, the CDR3 is TGCGCCAGCCTCCCCTCAAGATTTGACAGGGTAGGTAATTCACCCCTCCACTTT. Amino acids: CASLPSRFDRVGNSPLHF.

The rearrangement joins TRBV5-1 to TRBJ1-4; possibly TRBD1 for D (6 bases). Trimming shortened V by 0 bases and J by 4 bases, and 10 bases separated the two germline ends. Germline loops: CDR1 SGHRS, CDR2 YFSETQ. The CDR3 is 15 residues long. CDR3 DNA: TGCGCCAGCAGCTTGGCACAGGGTATTAATGAAAAACTGTTTTTT. Translating it yields CASSLAQGINEKLFF.

This clone was found once. This rearrangement joins TRBV19 to TRBJ2-7, with 7 bases matching TRBD1. The CDR3 totals 18 residues. From germline, CDR1 is LNHDA and CDR2 SQIVND (reference sequence). V gave up 3 bases and J gave up 1 base; unmatched junction bases: 15. The CDR3 nucleotides read TGTGCCAGTAGTATCCGAGGCCGAGGGACAGAAGCTTCCTACGAGCAGTACTTC. Protein sequence: CASSIRGRGTEASYEQYF.

The rearrangement joins TRBV29-1 to TRBJ2-6; D remains ambiguous. The germline gives CDR1 SQVTM, CDR2 ANQGSEA. The CDR3 is 14 residues long. Trimming pared 4 bases from V and 2 bases from J, leaving 9 bases between. As DNA, the CDR3 is TGCAGCGTTGTGTGGCCCACTGGGGCCAACGTCCTGACTTTC. This encodes CSVVWPTGANVLTF.

This clone was found once. This chain connects TRBV6-5 to TRBJ1-5; D not certain. Germline V gene data show CDR1 as MNHEY and CDR2 as SVGAGI. V dropped 5 bases and J dropped 4 bases, with 6 bases sitting between them. The CDR3 consists of 12 residues. CDR3 sequence: CASSQINQPQHF. The CDR3 nucleotides are TGTGCCAGCAGTCAGATAAATCAGCCCCAGCATTTT.

This clone came up a few times. The J gene is TRBJ2-6, the V gene TRBV19; a possible D gene is TRBD2 (7 bases). Germline V gene sequence: CDR1 LNHDA, CDR2 SQIVND (reference sequence). V was cut by 8 bases and J by 3 bases, with 23 bases left in between. This CDR3 has 18 amino acids. The CDR3 region has the DNA TGTGCCAGTCTAGGGGGGGACATAGGGAAGGATGGGGCCAACGTCCTGACTTTC. Its translation is CASLGGDIGKDGANVLTF.

This clone has just a few counts. This chain links TRBV7-9 with TRBJ1-2, with D perhaps TRBD1 (6 bases). Germline V gene data show CDR1 as SEHNR and CDR2 as FQNEAQ (reference sequence). The CDR3 has 14 amino acids. V was clipped by 5 bases and J by 0 bases, with 10 bases between them. CDR3 sequence (DNA): TGTGCCAGCAGCCGCACAGGGTCTAACTATGGCTACACCTTC. Its protein product is CASSRTGSNYGYTF.

The V and J genes are TRBV12-3 or TRBV12-4 and TRBJ1-5; D is unclear. The germline V and J ends were trimmed by 6 bases and 4 bases, with 10 bases remaining between them. The CDR3 loop spans 13 amino acids. This CDR3 reads CASSHEGNQPQHF. Written as DNA, the CDR3 is TGTGCCAGCAGCCACGAGGGAAATCAGCCCCAGCATTTT.